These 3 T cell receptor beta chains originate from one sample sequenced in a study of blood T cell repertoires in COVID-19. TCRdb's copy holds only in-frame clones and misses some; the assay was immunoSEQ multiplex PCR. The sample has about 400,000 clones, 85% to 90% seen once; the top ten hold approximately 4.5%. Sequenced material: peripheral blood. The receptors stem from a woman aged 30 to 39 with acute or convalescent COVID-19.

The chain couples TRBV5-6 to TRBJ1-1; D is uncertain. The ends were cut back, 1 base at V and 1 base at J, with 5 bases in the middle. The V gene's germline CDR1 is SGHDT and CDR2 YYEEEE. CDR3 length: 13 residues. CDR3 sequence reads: CASSLYRNTEAFF. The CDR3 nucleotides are TGTGCCAGCAGCTTGTATCGGAACACTGAAGCTTTCTTT.

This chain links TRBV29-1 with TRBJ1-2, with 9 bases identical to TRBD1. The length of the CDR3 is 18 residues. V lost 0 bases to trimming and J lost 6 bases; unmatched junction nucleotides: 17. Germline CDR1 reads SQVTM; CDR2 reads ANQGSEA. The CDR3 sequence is CSVEDVVRTGDPFDGYTF. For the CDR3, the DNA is TGCAGCGTTGAAGATGTGGTTCGGACAGGGGACCCTTTTGATGGCTACACCTTC. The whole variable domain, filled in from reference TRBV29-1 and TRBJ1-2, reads SAVISQKPSRDICQRGTSLTIQCQVDSQVTMMFWYRQQPGQSLTLIATANQGSEATYESGFVIDKFPISRPNLTFSTLTVSNMSPEDSSIYLCSVEDVVRTGDPFDGYTFGSGTRLTVV.

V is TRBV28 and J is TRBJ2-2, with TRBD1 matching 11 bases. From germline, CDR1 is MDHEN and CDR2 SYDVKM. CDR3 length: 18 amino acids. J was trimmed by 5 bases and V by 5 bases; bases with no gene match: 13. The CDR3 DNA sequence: TGTGCCAGCAGTACGACCCGGGACAGGGGGATCGTTACCGGGGAGCTGTTTTTT. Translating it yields CASSTTRDRGIVTGELFF.